Below are 21 T cell receptor beta chains sequenced from a single sample in a study of cytomegalovirus exposure and HLA in healthy donors. The PCR was carried out with 60 Vbeta primers and 13 Jbeta primers. Clones were read by immunoSEQ multiplex PCR, and TCRdb kept only the in-frame ones, dropping some. This table holds roughly 200,000 clones, 65% to 90% found once. The sequenced sample was PBMCs. These receptors all stem from a woman between 45 and 60 years old in good health and CMV-seronegative.

This clone was observed once. The chain is built from TRBV7-9 and TRBJ1-2; weak D call: TRBD1 (5 bases). V shed 4 bases and J shed 8 bases, with 17 bases lying between them. The length of the CDR3 is 14 residues. Germline V lookup: CDR1 SEHNR, CDR2 FQNEAQ (reference sequence). The CDR3 DNA reads TGTGCCAGCAGCTCCCTGGAAGCGCGGGGGGGCTACACCTTC. This gives the protein CASSSLEARGGYTF.

The chain has TRBV27 and TRBJ1-2, with TRBD1 identical over 12 bases. The J segment lost 8 bases and the V segment lost 5 bases, leaving 12 bases of the junction unmatched. The germline gives CDR1 MNHEY, CDR2 SMNVEV (reference sequence). This CDR3 has 16 residues. The CDR3 DNA sequence: TGTGCCAGCAGTCGTCGCCCGGGACAGGGGGCCTGGGGCTACACCTTC. Translation gives CASSRRPGQGAWGYTF.

The rearrangement joins TRBV15 to TRBJ2-1, with D perhaps TRBD1 (6 bases). Between the trimmed V and J ends, which lost 5 bases and 4 bases, there was a span of 18 bases. The CDR3 spans 16 residues. Germline CDR1 LNHNV, CDR2 YYDKDF (reference sequence). The CDR3 spells CATSPRAGVPYNEQFF. DNA for the CDR3: TGTGCCACCAGCCCGAGGGCAGGGGTCCCGTACAATGAGCAGTTCTTC.

The V call is TRBV27, the J call TRBJ2-7; 16 bases map to TRBD2. Trimming took 8 bases from V and 1 from J; bases not matched to a gene: 5. Germline-derived CDR1 and CDR2 are MNHEY and SMNVEV (reference sequence). The CDR3 has 16 residues. As DNA, the CDR3 is TGTGCCAGCCTTGGGACTAGCGGGAGGGAGTCCTACGAGCAGTACTTC. Translating gives CASLGTSGRESYEQYF.

The chain combines TRBV28 with TRBJ1-3, with 8 nucleotides matching TRBD1. J was trimmed by 4 bases and V by 5 bases; bases with no gene match: 10. CDR1 and CDR2 from the germline V gene are MDHEN and SYDVKM. The CDR3 consists of 16 residues. The CDR3 loop reads CASSKFPDRVGNTIYF. The CDR3 DNA follows: TGTGCCAGCAGTAAATTCCCGGACAGGGTAGGAAACACCATATATTTT.

This chain uses TRBV7-8 with TRBJ1-2; D uncertain. Germline-derived CDR1 and CDR2 are SGHVS and FQNEAQ. Trimming left V 1 base short and J 6 bases short, with 12 bases between. The CDR3 has 14 residues. CDR3 amino acids: CASSLVAAGDGYTF. Written as DNA, the CDR3 is TGTGCCAGCAGCTTAGTAGCTGCGGGCGATGGCTACACCTTC. The full variable domain, in which reference TRBV7-8 and TRBJ1-2 provide the parts outside the CDR3, is GAGVSQSPRYKVAKRGQDVALRCDPISGHVSLFWYQQALGQGPEFLTYFQNEAQLDKSGLPSDRFFAERPEGSVSTLKIQRTQQEDSAVYLCASSLVAAGDGYTFGSGTRLTVV.

J is TRBJ2-2 and V is TRBV28; 14 positions match TRBD2. This CDR3 comprises 16 residues. V lost 5 bases, J lost 5 bases, and 4 bases stayed unmatched. Germline loops: CDR1 MDHEN, CDR2 SYDVKM. CDR3 in amino acids: CASSIGTSGRTGELFF. Written as DNA, the CDR3 is TGTGCCAGCAGTATAGGGACTAGCGGGAGAACCGGGGAGCTGTTTTTT.

This rearrangement joins TRBV7-2 to TRBJ1-2, with D tentatively TRBD1 (5 bases). The length of the CDR3 is 16 residues. The ends were cut back, 1 base at V and 0 bases at J, with 12 bases in the middle. Germline CDR1 is SGHTA and CDR2 is FQGNSA. CDR3 nucleotides: TGTGCCAGCAGCTTAGGTTGGGGCAGGTCTAACTATGGCTACACCTTC. Protein product: CASSLGWGRSNYGYTF.

The sample holds one count of this clone. The chain combines TRBV18 with TRBJ2-7, with D possibly matching TRBD1 (5 bases). This CDR3 is 15 amino acids long. CDR1 is KGHSH, CDR2 LQKENI, per germline. Between the trimmed V and J ends, which lost 2 bases and 2 bases, there was a span of 13 bases. CDR3 in DNA: TGTGCCAGCTCACCAATGCAGGGTCAAACCTACGAGCAGTACTTC. It encodes CASSPMQGQTYEQYF.

The chain recombines TRBV6-1 with TRBJ1-1, with 7 bases identical to TRBD1. Looked up from germline, CDR1 is MNHNS and CDR2 is SASEGT. The CDR3 spans 12 residues. J lost 5 bases, V lost 6 bases, and 3 bases had no gene match. The CDR3 region has the DNA TGTGCCAGCAGAAGACAGGGTACTGAAGCTTTCTTT. It yields the protein CASRRQGTEAFF.

This chain uses TRBV5-6 with TRBJ2-5, with 10 positions matching TRBD2. CDR1 and CDR2 from the germline V gene are SGHDT and YYEEEE. The trim removed 2 bases at V and 2 bases at J, leaving 3 bases unmatched. The CDR3 loop spans 15 amino acids. The CDR3 region is CASSFDSGGQETQYF. CDR3 nucleotide sequence: TGTGCCAGCAGCTTTGATAGCGGGGGGCAAGAGACCCAGTACTTC.

V and J are TRBV30 and TRBJ1-2; D remains unclear. The CDR3 loop spans 14 amino acids. V shed 1 base and J shed 2 bases, with 11 bases lying between them. Germline values: CDR1 GTSNPN, CDR2 SVGIG (reference sequence). CDR3 nucleotide sequence: TGTGCCTGGAGTGGAGGGTGGCCCAACTATGGCTACACCTTC. This translates into CAWSGGWPNYGYTF.

The V gene is TRBV7-9, the J gene TRBJ2-5; no definite D call. The end of the DNA is better explained by TRBJ2-7, so the J call may be wrong. Germline V CDR1 and CDR2: SEHNR, FQNEAQ (reference sequence). This CDR3 has 11 amino acids. CDR3 sequence (DNA): TGTGCCAGCAGCTTAGCCCACGAGCAGTACTTC. It is translated as CASSLAHEQYF.

The J gene is TRBJ2-5, the V gene TRBV9; D is perhaps TRBD1 (6 bases). From germline, CDR1 is SGDLS and CDR2 YYNGEE. Trimming stripped 0 bases from V and 4 bases from J, with 13 bases between. The CDR3 covers 15 residues. CDR3 sequence: CASSVEGRGSETQYF. The CDR3 coding sequence is TGTGCCAGCAGCGTAGAAGGAAGGGGGTCAGAGACCCAGTACTTC.

This chain uses TRBV5-4 with TRBJ1-1; no clear D. Germline assignment: CDR1 SGHNT and CDR2 YYREEE (reference sequence). V lost 0 bases and J 1 base, leaving 7 bases between the germline ends. The CDR3 sequence is 14 residues long. The CDR3 region has the DNA TGTGCCAGCAGCTTGGCCAGGCGGAACACTGAAGCTTTCTTT. Residues: CASSLARRNTEAFF. The complete variable domain, with remaining parts taken from reference TRBV5-4 and TRBJ1-1, reads ETGVTQSPTHLIKTRGQQVTLRCSSQSGHNTVSWYQQALGQGPQFIFQYYREEENGRGNFPPRFSGLQFPNYSSELNVNALELDDSALYLCASSLARRNTEAFFGQGTRLTVV.

The chain links TRBV6-1 to TRBJ1-1; D ambiguous. This CDR3 spans 13 amino acids. CDR1 is MNHNS, CDR2 SASEGT, per germline. Trimming left V 6 bases short and J 0 bases short, with 8 bases between. CDR3 region: CASRAPMNTEAFF. CDR3 DNA: TGTGCCAGCAGAGCACCGATGAACACTGAAGCTTTCTTT.

This chain uses TRBV5-1 with TRBJ2-5; the D gene is possibly TRBD1 (6 bases). From germline, CDR1 is SGHRS and CDR2 YFSETQ. The CDR3 extends over 15 amino acids. The V gene lost 4 bases and the J gene lost 4 bases, with 17 bases spanning the gap. CDR3: CASSGGHGQSETQYF. The CDR3, as DNA: TGCGCCAGCAGCGGGGGACACGGGCAGTCAGAGACCCAGTACTTC.

The chain carries TRBV2 and TRBJ2-3, with a weak D call TRBD1 (6 bases). The CDR3 runs 15 residues. V was cut by 7 bases and J by 1 base, with 15 bases left in between. Germline CDR1 and CDR2: SNHLY and FYNNEI. CDR3 sequence reads: CASMNRAGGTDTQYF. Written as DNA, the CDR3 is TGTGCCAGCATGAACAGGGCAGGGGGCACAGATACGCAGTATTTT.

The V gene is TRBV27, the J gene TRBJ1-1; D gene uncertain. Germline-derived CDR1 and CDR2 are MNHEY and SMNVEV (reference sequence). There are 15 residues in the CDR3. The V end was cut by 7 bases, the J end by 1 base, with 16 bases between. The DNA of the CDR3 is TGTGCCAGCACCCTTCGGGAGTGGGGGAACACTGAAGCTTTCTTT. This encodes CASTLREWGNTEAFF.

V gene TRBV9 combines with J gene TRBJ2-2, with D perhaps matching TRBD2 (5 bases). Germline V gene sequence: CDR1 SGDLS, CDR2 YYNGEE. The CDR3 sequence is 15 residues long. The germline V and J ends were trimmed by 4 bases and 1 base, with 11 bases remaining between them. The CDR3 here is CASSPRTENTGELFF. For the CDR3, the DNA is TGTGCCAGCAGCCCCCGGACTGAGAACACCGGGGAGCTGTTTTTT.

The chain couples TRBV27 to TRBJ2-7; 10 bases are shared with TRBD2. J gave up 4 bases and V 5 bases, and 17 bases lay outside the gene matches. This CDR3 has 18 amino acids. Germline lookup yields CDR1 MNHEY and CDR2 SMNVEV (reference sequence). In nucleotides, the CDR3 is TGTGCCAGCAGTCCCAACTTGGTCGCGGTAGCGGGAGGTTACGAGCAGTACTTC. It yields the protein CASSPNLVAVAGGYEQYF.